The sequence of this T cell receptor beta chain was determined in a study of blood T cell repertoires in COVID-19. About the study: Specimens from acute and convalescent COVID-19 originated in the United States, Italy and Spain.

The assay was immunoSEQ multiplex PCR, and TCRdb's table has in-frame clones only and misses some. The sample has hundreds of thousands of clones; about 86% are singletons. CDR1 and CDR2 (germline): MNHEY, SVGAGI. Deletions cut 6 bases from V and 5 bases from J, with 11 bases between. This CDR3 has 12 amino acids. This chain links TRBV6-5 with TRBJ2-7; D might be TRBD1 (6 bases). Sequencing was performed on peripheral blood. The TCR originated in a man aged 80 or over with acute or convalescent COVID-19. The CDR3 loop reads CASRPNRDEQYF. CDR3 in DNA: TGTGCCAGCAGACCAAACAGGGACGAGCAGTACTTC.